This T cell receptor (beta chain) derives from a study of cytotoxic CD8 clonotypes in ibrutinib-treated CLL. Study background: An average of about 250,000 productive templates and around 100,000 productive rearrangements was obtained per sample. Findings of the study overall: Baseline clonality exceeded age-matched healthy donors and tracked circulating CD8+ T-cell counts. Clonality increased at ibrutinib response and stayed stable in sustained remission. At progression, however, it fell back toward baseline.

Deletions cut 4 bases from V and 3 bases from J, with 10 bases between. The CDR3 totals 13 residues. Germline V gene sequence: CDR1 SGDLS, CDR2 YYNGEE. With regard to this clone: Its antigen is unidentified.

The targeted sequencing depth was 1 in 200,000 to 1 in 1 million T cells. The method was immunoSEQ multiplex PCR; TCRdb's version includes in-frame clones alone and lacks a portion of them. The sample records roughly 250,000 clones, roughly 70% being singletons. This TCR derives from a human donor with chronic lymphocytic leukemia. Material: PBMCs, obtained after 24 months of ibrutinib treatment. This chain uses TRBV9 with TRBJ1-1; no firm D call. The CDR3 bases are TGTGCCAGCAGCCCTAACAAGGACACTGAAGCTTTCTTT. Protein: CASSPNKDTEAFF.